These 32 T cell receptor beta chains share one sample of origin, sequenced in a study of T cells in Graves' hyperthyroidism and ophthalmopathy. What was amplified from RNA transcripts were TCR beta CDR3 regions. RT-PCR in the first round (using the HTBI primer set) targeted the TCR CDR3. TCRdb recomputed calls from the multiplex PCR reads with MiXCR, one row per CDR3 protein. The table lists a few hundred thousand distinct CDR3 sequences, 15% to 17% of them singletons. Sequenced: blood. The receptors were sampled from a woman under 30 with Graves' hyperthyroidism that later progressed to Graves' ophthalmopathy.

This clonotype was recorded at least ten times. V gene TRBV30 combines with J gene TRBJ2-1; 9 bases agree with TRBD2. The germline V gene has CDR1 GTSNPN and CDR2 SVGIG (reference sequence). The V and J ends lost 3 bases and 4 bases, in that order; junction bases with no gene match: 7. This CDR3 is built from 15 residues. The CDR3 DNA reads as TGTGCCTGGAGGGCTCCTAGCGGGAAGTACAATGAGCAGTTCTTC. It yields the protein CAWRAPSGKYNEQFF.

This sequence joins TRBV28 and TRBJ1-2; 8 bases line up with TRBD1. The CDR3 is made up of 14 amino acids. Germline CDR1 MDHEN, CDR2 SYDVKM. Trimming cost V 4 bases and J 4 bases; bases outside gene matches: 5. CDR3 coding DNA: TGTGCCAGCAGTTACCGGACAGGGAGCTATGGCTACACCTTC. Translation: CASSYRTGSYGYTF.

A word on this clonotype: One end of the junction varies from germline; a read error may be responsible. The rearrangement joins TRBV6-1 to TRBJ2-2; TRBD1 might be the D (8 bases). The CDR3 contains 13 residues. Germline assignment: CDR1 MNHNS and CDR2 SASEGT. CDR3 amino acids: CASALPGGGGLFF. Here the CDR3 DNA reads TGTGCCAGCGCCTTACCAGGGGGCGGGGGGCTGTTTTTT.

This clonotype was seen ten or more times. The chain recombines TRBV10-3 with TRBJ2-7, with D perhaps matching TRBD1 (6 bases). Germline CDR1 is ENHRY and CDR2 is SYGVKD. V gave up 4 bases and J gave up 2 bases, with 12 bases separating them. This CDR3 is built from 14 residues. CDR3 DNA sequence: TGTGCCATCAGTGGTCAGGGGTACCCCTACGAGCAGTACTTC. Translating gives CAISGQGYPYEQYF.

The chain links TRBV6-1 to TRBJ2-3, with D unresolved. Germline V lookup: CDR1 MNHNS, CDR2 SASEGT. The V end lost 6 bases, the J end lost 6 bases, and 4 bases lay between the germline ends. The CDR3 is 10 amino acids. CDR3 amino acids: CASRYDTQYF. The CDR3 bases are TGTGCCAGCAGATACGATACGCAGTATTTT.

Ten or more counts support this clonotype. The CDR3 coding sequence is TGCAGTGCGAGTGCTAGCGGGAGACGGGAGACCCAGTACTTC. Translated, it gives CSASASGRRETQYF. This rearrangement joins TRBV20-1 to TRBJ2-5; 10 bases fit TRBD2. Germline trimming cut 6 bases from V and 5 bases from J; bases unmatched to any gene: 9. The CDR3 extends over 14 amino acids. Germline assignment: CDR1 DFQATT and CDR2 SNEGSKA (reference sequence).

The genes are TRBV7-2 and TRBJ1-6; the match to TRBD1 covers 9 bases. The V gene end was trimmed by 4 bases and the J gene end by 0 bases; junction bases not matched to a gene: 4. Germline CDR1 reads SGHTA; CDR2 reads FQGNSA. CDR3 length equals 17 residues. The CDR3 DNA reads TGTGCCAGCAGCTGGGGACAGGGTGACTCCTATAATTCACCCCTCCACTTT. This translates into CASSWGQGDSYNSPLHF.

This clonotype was seen a handful of times. The CDR3 loop is CASREGRERADTQYF. CDR3 DNA sequence: TGTGCCAGCAGGGAGGGGCGGGAGAGGGCAGATACGCAGTATTTT. V usage is TRBV25-1 and J usage is TRBJ2-3, with TRBD2 matching 7 bases. The length of the CDR3 is 15 residues. Looked up from germline, CDR1 is MGHDK and CDR2 is SYGVNS. V gave up 6 bases and J gave up 4 bases; unmatched junction bases: 10.

The V and J genes are TRBV20-1 and TRBJ2-7; D might be TRBD1 or TRBD2, each matching 6 bases. V was clipped by 6 bases and J by 0 bases, with 24 bases between them. The CDR3 consists of 17 residues. Per the germline V gene, CDR1 is DFQATT and CDR2 is SNEGSKA (reference sequence). The CDR3 DNA is TGCAGTGCACCGACCTTCCTCGCGGGACAAAGCTCCTACGAGCAGTACTTC. Its protein product is CSAPTFLAGQSSYEQYF.

In DNA, the CDR3 is TGTGCCAGCAGTTCGGGACAGGGAAGTATGAATGAGCAGTTCTTC. It is translated as CASSSGQGSMNEQFF. The J gene is TRBJ2-1, the V gene TRBV28; 9 positions agree with TRBD1. This CDR3 has 15 residues. Germline CDR1 and CDR2: MDHEN and SYDVKM. V was pared by 4 bases and J by 7 bases, with 8 bases of the junction left unmatched.

This clonotype was seen more than once but under ten times. This rearrangement joins TRBV20-1 to TRBJ1-4, with 7 bases matching TRBD1. The CDR3 runs 16 residues. Germline V gene lookup returns CDR1 DFQATT and CDR2 SNEGSKA (reference sequence). The junction had 8 bases not matched to a gene; V was cut back by 4 bases and J by 0 bases. The CDR3 DNA is TGCAGTGCTAAACAGGGGTCGATTTCAACTAATGAAAAACTGTTTTTT. This translates into CSAKQGSISTNEKLFF.

This clonotype was observed many times. For the CDR3, the DNA is TGTGCCTGGAGTAATGGCGTTGATACGCAGTATTTT. It specifies CAWSNGVDTQYF. The chain joins TRBV30 to TRBJ2-3; no firm D call. Trimming shortened V by 2 bases and J by 6 bases, and 9 bases separated the two germline ends. CDR1 and CDR2 from the germline V gene are GTSNPN and SVGIG (reference sequence). The CDR3 is 12 amino acids.

The table lists this clonotype with many counts. The chain links TRBV20-1 to TRBJ2-3; weak D call: TRBD1 (5 bases). The CDR3 runs to 13 residues. V lost 1 base, J lost 4 bases, and 9 bases lay in between. Germline V gene data show CDR1 as DFQATT and CDR2 as SNEGSKA (reference sequence). The CDR3 DNA reads TGCAGTGCTAGAGTATGGGGCGCAGATACGCAGTATTTT. Translating gives CSARVWGADTQYF.

Remarks on this clonotype: A much larger clone lies a single base off, so this may be a read error. The rearrangement links TRBV10-3 to TRBJ1-1; D might be TRBD1 (6 bases). Trimming left V 6 bases short and J 7 bases short, with 21 bases between. Per germline, CDR1 ENHRY and CDR2 SYGVKD. The CDR3 is 15 residues long. In nucleotides, the CDR3 is TGTGCCATCAGCATAGAGAGGGGGGCGCAGGGTGAAGCTTTCTTT. It encodes CAISIERGAQGEAFF.

This clonotype appeared many times. This chain joins TRBV16 and TRBJ1-5; possibly TRBD1 for D (5 bases). Germline V gives CDR1 KGHSY, CDR2 FQNENV. This CDR3 is 13 amino acids long. V was pared by 0 bases and J by 7 bases, with 7 bases between. The CDR3 coding sequence is TGTGCCAGCAGCCAATCGGAGGGGCAGCCCCAGCATTTT. Its protein product is CASSQSEGQPQHF.

This clonotype was counted between two and nine times. The CDR3 coding sequence is TGTGCCAGCAGCTGGCCGGGACTTTCAGGTTACGAGCAGTACTTC. This translates into CASSWPGLSGYEQYF. V is TRBV7-2 and J is TRBJ2-7; weak D call: TRBD2 (6 bases). V lost 4 bases and J lost 4, with 17 bases in between. The CDR3 length is 15 residues. Germline-derived CDR1 and CDR2 are SGHTA and FQGNSA.

The chain links TRBV4-3 to TRBJ2-7, with 10 nucleotides matching TRBD2. The CDR3 loop spans 17 amino acids. With V trimmed by 1 base and J by 5 bases, 11 bases remained unmatched. CDR1 and CDR2 from the germline V gene are LGHNA and YSLEER. The CDR3 DNA sequence: TGCGCCAGCAGCCAAGGTCCTAGCGGGAGTATATTGCACGAGCAGTACTTC. Amino acid sequence: CASSQGPSGSILHEQYF.

Comments on this clonotype: Mismatch with germline at one junction end may stem from a read error. V is TRBV24-1 and J is TRBJ1-2; no clear D gene. CDR3 length: 14 amino acids. Germline lookup yields CDR1 KGHDR and CDR2 SFDVKD. Here the CDR3 reads CAPSDLAGNYGYTF. The CDR3 DNA sequence: TGTGCCCCCAGTGATCTCGCGGGAAACTATGGCTACACCTTC.

Only a few counts were recorded for this clonotype. The genes are TRBV27 and TRBJ1-2; no reliable D call. The CDR3 runs 12 residues. Germline lookup yields CDR1 MNHEY and CDR2 SMNVEV (reference sequence). Trimming took 5 bases from V and 7 from J, leaving 11 bases between them. CDR3 in amino acids: CASSTPKGGYTF. The CDR3, as DNA: TGTGCCAGCAGTACCCCAAAGGGTGGCTACACCTTC.

This clonotype has just a few counts. The chain combines TRBV20-1 with TRBJ2-1, with 9 bases matching TRBD2. There are 16 residues in the CDR3. V dropped 1 base and J dropped 3; count of bases not matched to a gene: 7. The germline V gene has CDR1 DFQATT and CDR2 SNEGSKA (reference sequence). The CDR3 DNA sequence: TGCAGTGCTAGAGGACTAGCGGAAAACAGCTACAATGAGCAGTTCTTC. This encodes CSARGLAENSYNEQFF.

This clonotype was counted many times. The chain couples TRBV20-1 to TRBJ2-7; 14 nucleotides line up with TRBD2. The CDR3 loop spans 18 amino acids. Germline loops: CDR1 DFQATT, CDR2 SNEGSKA (reference sequence). J was trimmed by 7 bases and V by 0 bases; bases with no gene match: 14. As DNA, the CDR3 is TGCAGTGCTAGAGATCGGACTAGCGGGAGGACTTACCTACGTGAGCAGTACTTC. It codes for CSARDRTSGRTYLREQYF.

This clonotype was recorded at least ten times. V and J are TRBV12-3 or TRBV12-4 and TRBJ2-1; 8 bases are a match to TRBD2. The CDR3 is 12 amino acids. V was clipped by 8 bases and J by 10 bases; unmatched bases: 7. The CDR3 sequence: CASSAGGREQFF. The CDR3 coding sequence is TGTGCCAGCTCGGCGGGAGGAAGGGAGCAGTTCTTC.

This clonotype has at least ten counts. V and J are TRBV7-9 and TRBJ2-7; 7 bases agree with TRBD1. Germline loops: CDR1 SEHNR, CDR2 FQNEAQ (reference sequence). V shed 6 bases, J shed 5 bases, and the junction held 4 bases outside the gene matches. The length of the CDR3 is 12 residues. The CDR3 coding sequence is TGTGCCAGCAGTAGGGACAGCCACGAGCAGTACTTC. Translating it yields CASSRDSHEQYF.

This clonotype was observed at least ten times. This chain uses TRBV12-3 or TRBV12-4 with TRBJ2-3, with 8 bases identical to TRBD2. The CDR3 is 16 amino acids. Trimming cost V 6 bases and J 4 bases; bases outside gene matches: 12. CDR3 in amino acids: CASRLATGRGSDTQYF. DNA of the CDR3: TGTGCCAGCAGGCTAGCGACCGGGAGGGGGTCAGATACGCAGTATTTT.

This clonotype was recorded at least ten times. The rearrangement uses TRBV28 and TRBJ2-7; 11 bases fit TRBD2. J was trimmed by 2 bases and V by 2 bases; bases with no gene match: 2. CDR1 is MDHEN, CDR2 SYDVKM, per germline. CDR3 size: 15 residues. The DNA of the CDR3 is TGTGCCAGCAGTTTAAGGACTAGCGGGCCCTACGAGCAGTACTTC. Translated, it gives CASSLRTSGPYEQYF.

This clonotype was seen ten or more times. The chain links TRBV15 to TRBJ1-2; D possibly corresponds to TRBD1 (5 bases). Looked up from germline, CDR1 is LNHNV and CDR2 is YYDKDF (reference sequence). This CDR3 comprises 16 residues. V lost 1 base, J lost 4 bases, and 16 bases lay in between. The DNA for the CDR3 is TGTGCCACCAGCAGAGTCGGGGCGGGGCGCGTCTATGGCTACACCTTC. Its translation is CATSRVGAGRVYGYTF.

A few counts support this clonotype. This chain connects TRBV7-9 to TRBJ2-7; D is tentatively TRBD1 or TRBD2 (5 bases each). V was trimmed by 5 bases and J by 1 base, leaving 15 bases between them. In germline, CDR1 is SEHNR, CDR2 FQNEAQ (reference sequence). The length of the CDR3 is 15 residues. The CDR3 loop reads CASSTPGTPSYEQYF. In nucleotides, the CDR3 is TGTGCCAGCAGCACCCCCGGGACGCCGTCCTACGAGCAGTACTTC.

The sample holds one count of this clonotype. One base away lies a much larger clone, so this may be a sequencing read error. The rearrangement uses TRBV6-1 and TRBJ2-5, with 9 bases matching TRBD1. The V segment lost 5 bases and the J segment 2 bases; nucleotides outside the gene matches: 9. The CDR3 contains 16 residues. Germline CDR1 reads MNHNS; CDR2 reads SASEGT. The CDR3 nucleotides are TGTGCCAGCAGTCGAGCCGGGACAGGGCCGCAAGAGACCCAGTACTTC. Protein: CASSRAGTGPQETQYF.

This clonotype was detected ten times or more. This chain joins TRBV27 and TRBJ2-7; D is ambiguous. Per germline, CDR1 MNHEY and CDR2 SMNVEV (reference sequence). Trimming cost V 3 bases and J 2 bases, with 14 bases left between them. This CDR3 is built from 15 residues. The CDR3 sequence is CASSLGWLPAYEQYF. The CDR3 bases are TGTGCCAGCAGTTTGGGGTGGTTGCCCGCCTACGAGCAGTACTTC.

The chain recombines TRBV9 with TRBJ2-1, with 12 positions matching TRBD2. V was clipped by 4 bases and J by 2 bases; unmatched bases: 19. This CDR3 comprises 21 residues. CDR1 is SGDLS, CDR2 YYNGEE, per germline. The CDR3: CASSKGEGRTSGIGTYNEQFF. Written as DNA, the CDR3 is TGTGCCAGCAGCAAAGGGGAGGGGAGGACTAGCGGGATAGGGACCTACAATGAGCAGTTCTTC.

V and J are TRBV19 and TRBJ2-1; TRBD2 matches 13 bases. The CDR3 loop spans 17 amino acids. Germline V gives CDR1 LNHDA, CDR2 SQIVND (reference sequence). With V trimmed by 3 bases and J by 9 bases, 11 bases remained unmatched. CDR3 sequence reads: CASSIGTSGKVFGEQFF. CDR3 DNA: TGTGCCAGTAGTATCGGGACTAGCGGGAAAGTATTTGGTGAGCAGTTCTTC.

This clonotype was observed at least ten times. CDR3 loop: CASSLDNEQFF. The CDR3 DNA sequence: TGTGCCAGCAGTTTGGACAATGAGCAGTTCTTC. The chain combines TRBV12-3 or TRBV12-4 with TRBJ2-1; D remains unclear. V lost 3 bases and J 5 bases, leaving 2 bases between the germline ends. This CDR3 is built from 11 residues.